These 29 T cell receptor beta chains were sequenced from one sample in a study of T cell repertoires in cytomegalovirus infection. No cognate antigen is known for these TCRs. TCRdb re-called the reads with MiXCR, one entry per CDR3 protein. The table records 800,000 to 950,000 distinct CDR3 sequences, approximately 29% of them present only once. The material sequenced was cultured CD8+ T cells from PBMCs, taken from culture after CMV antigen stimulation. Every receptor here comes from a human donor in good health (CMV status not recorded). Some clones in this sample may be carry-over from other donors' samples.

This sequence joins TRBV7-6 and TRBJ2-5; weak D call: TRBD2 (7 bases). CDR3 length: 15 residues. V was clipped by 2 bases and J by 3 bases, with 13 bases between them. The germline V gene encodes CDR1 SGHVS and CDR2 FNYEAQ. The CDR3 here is CASSLLTGREETQYF. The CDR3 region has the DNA TGTGCCAGCAGCTTACTCACAGGGAGGGAAGAGACCCAGTACTTC.

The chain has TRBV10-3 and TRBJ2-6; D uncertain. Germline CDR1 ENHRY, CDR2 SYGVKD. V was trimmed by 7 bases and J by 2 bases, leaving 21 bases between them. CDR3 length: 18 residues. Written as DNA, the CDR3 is TGTGCCATCATGACGTCCACTTCAGCTGGGGCTGGGGCCAACGTCCTGACTTTC. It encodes CAIMTSTSAGAGANVLTF.

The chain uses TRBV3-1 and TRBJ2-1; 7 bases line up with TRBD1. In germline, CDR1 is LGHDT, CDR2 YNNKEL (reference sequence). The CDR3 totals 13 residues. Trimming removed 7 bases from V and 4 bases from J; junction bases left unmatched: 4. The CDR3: CASTGTVYNEQFF. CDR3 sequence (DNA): TGTGCCAGCACCGGGACAGTTTACAATGAGCAGTTCTTC.

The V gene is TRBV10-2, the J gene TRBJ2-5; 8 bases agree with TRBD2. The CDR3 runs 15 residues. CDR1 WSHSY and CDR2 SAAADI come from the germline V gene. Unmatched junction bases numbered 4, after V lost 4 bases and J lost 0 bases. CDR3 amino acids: CASSAVSGNQETQYF. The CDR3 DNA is TGCGCCAGCAGTGCGGTTAGCGGGAACCAAGAGACCCAGTACTTC.

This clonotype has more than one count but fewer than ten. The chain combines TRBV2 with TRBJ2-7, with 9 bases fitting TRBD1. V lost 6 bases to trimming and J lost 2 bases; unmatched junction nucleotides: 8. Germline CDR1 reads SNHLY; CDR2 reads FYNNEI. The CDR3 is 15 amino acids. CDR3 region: CASRGPRTGAYEQYF. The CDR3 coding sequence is TGTGCCAGCAGAGGGCCCCGGACAGGGGCCTACGAGCAGTACTTC.

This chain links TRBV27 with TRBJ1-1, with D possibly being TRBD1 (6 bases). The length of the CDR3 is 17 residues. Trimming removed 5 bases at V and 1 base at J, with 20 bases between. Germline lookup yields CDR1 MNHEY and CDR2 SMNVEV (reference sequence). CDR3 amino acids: CASSLSQGPAANTEAFF. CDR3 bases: TGTGCCAGCAGTCTCTCACAGGGACCGGCGGCGAACACTGAAGCTTTCTTT.

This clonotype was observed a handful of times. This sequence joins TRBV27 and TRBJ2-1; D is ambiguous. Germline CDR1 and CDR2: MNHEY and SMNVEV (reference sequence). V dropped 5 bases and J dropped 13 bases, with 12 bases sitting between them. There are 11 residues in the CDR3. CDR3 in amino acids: CASSDTPVQFF. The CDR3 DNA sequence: TGTGCCAGCAGTGATACCCCCGTACAGTTCTTC.

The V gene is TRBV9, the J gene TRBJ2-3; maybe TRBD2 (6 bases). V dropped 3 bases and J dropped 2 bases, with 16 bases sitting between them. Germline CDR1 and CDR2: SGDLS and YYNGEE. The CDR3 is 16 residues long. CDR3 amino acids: CASSAVSRGTTDTQYF. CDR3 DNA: TGTGCCAGCAGCGCCGTCAGTCGGGGGACCACAGATACGCAGTATTTT.

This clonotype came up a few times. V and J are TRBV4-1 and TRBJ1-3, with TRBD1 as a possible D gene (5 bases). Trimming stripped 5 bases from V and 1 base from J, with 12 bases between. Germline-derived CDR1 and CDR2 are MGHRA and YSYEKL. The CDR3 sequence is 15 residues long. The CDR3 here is CASSADRTSGNTIYF. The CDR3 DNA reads TGCGCCAGCAGCGCTGACAGAACTTCTGGAAACACCATATATTTT.

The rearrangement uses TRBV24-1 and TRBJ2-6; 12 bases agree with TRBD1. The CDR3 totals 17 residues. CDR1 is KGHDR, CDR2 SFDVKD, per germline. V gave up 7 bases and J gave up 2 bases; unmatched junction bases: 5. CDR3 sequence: CATRAGTGGAGANVLTF. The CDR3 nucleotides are TGTGCCACCAGAGCCGGGACAGGGGGCGCTGGGGCCAACGTCCTGACTTTC.

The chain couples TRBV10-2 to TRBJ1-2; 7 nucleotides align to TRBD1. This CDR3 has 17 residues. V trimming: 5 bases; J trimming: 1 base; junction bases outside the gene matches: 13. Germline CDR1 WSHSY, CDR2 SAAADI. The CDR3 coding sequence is TGCGCCAGCAGTCCTGTCCCGGGACAGACGTTTAACTATGGCTACACCTTC. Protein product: CASSPVPGQTFNYGYTF.

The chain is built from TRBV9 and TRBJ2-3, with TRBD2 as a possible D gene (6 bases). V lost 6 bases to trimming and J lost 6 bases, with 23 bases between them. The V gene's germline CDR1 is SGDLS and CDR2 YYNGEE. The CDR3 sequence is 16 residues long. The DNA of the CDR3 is TGTGCCAGCACCTCGTCCGGGACTGGATTGAGGGATACGCAGTATTTT. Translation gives CASTSSGTGLRDTQYF.

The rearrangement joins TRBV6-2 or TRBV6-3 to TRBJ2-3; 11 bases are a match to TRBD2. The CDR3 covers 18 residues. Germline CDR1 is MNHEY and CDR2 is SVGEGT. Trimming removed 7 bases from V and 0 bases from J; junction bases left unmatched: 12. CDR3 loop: CASMRGMGLAVSTDTQYF. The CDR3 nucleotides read TGTGCCAGCATGAGGGGTATGGGACTAGCGGTTAGCACAGATACGCAGTATTTT.

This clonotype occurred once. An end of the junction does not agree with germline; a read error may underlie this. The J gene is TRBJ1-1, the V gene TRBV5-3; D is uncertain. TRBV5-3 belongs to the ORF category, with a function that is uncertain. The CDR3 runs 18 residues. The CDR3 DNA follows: TGTGCCAGCAGCTTGGAGTGGAGCCTCTATGGGATGAACACTGAAGCTTTCTTT. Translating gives CASSLEWSLYGMNTEAFF.

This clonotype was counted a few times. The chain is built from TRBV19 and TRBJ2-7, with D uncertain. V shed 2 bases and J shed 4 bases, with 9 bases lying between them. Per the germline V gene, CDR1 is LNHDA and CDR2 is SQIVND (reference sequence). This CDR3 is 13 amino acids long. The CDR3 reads CASSINGEYEQYF. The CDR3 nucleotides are TGTGCCAGTAGTATAAATGGAGAGTACGAGCAGTACTTC. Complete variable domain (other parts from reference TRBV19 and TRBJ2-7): DGGITQSPKYLFRKEGQNVTLSCEQNLNHDAMYWYRQDPGQGLRLIYYSQIVNDFQKGDIAEGYSVSREKKESFPLTVTSAQKNPTAFYLCASSINGEYEQYFGPGTRLTVT.

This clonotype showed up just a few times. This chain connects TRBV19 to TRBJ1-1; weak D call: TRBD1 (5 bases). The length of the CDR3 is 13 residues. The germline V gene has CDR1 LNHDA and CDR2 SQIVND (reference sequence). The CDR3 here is CASLFVGGTEAFF. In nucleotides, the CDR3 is TGTGCTTCCCTCTTCGTCGGGGGCACTGAAGCTTTCTTT.

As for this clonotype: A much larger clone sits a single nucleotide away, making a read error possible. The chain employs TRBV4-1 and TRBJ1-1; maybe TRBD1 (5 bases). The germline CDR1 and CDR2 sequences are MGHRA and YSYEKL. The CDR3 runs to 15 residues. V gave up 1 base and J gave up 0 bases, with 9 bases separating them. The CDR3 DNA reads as TGCGCCAGCAGCCAAGTTGAGACAGTGAACACTGAAGCTTTCTTT. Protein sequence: CASSQVETVNTEAFF.

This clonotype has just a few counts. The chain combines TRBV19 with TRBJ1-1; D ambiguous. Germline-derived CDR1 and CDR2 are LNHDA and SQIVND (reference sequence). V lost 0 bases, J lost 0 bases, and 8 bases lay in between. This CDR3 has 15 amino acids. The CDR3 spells CASSIDRRMNTEAFF. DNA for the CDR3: TGTGCCAGTAGTATAGACAGGAGAATGAACACTGAAGCTTTCTTT.

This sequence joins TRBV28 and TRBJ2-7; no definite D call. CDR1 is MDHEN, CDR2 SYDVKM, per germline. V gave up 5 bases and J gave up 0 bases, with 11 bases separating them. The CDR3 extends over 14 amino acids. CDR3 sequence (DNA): TGTGCCAGCAGTACCTTCACGAACTCCTACGAGCAGTACGTC. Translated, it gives CASSTFTNSYEQYV.

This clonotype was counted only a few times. This chain's CDR3 is CASSSLDRGPEAFF. The CDR3 coding sequence is TGTGCCAGCAGTTCCTTGGACAGGGGGCCGGAAGCTTTCTTT. The chain couples TRBV12-3 or TRBV12-4 to TRBJ1-1, with 11 bases aligning to TRBD1. J lost 8 bases, V lost 4 bases, and 6 bases had no gene match. This CDR3 has 14 amino acids.

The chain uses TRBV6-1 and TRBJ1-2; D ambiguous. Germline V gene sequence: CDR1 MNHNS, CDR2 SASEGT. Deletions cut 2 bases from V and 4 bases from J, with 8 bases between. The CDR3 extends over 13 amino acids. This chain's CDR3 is CASSEIGIYGYTF. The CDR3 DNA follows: TGTGCCAGCAGTGAAATAGGGATCTATGGCTACACCTTC.

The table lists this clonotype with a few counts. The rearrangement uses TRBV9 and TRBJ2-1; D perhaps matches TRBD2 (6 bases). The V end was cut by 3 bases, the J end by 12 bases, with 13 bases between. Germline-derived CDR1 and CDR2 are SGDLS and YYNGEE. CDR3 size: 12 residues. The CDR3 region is CASSDSKGGQFF. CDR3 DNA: TGTGCCAGCAGCGACTCGAAGGGAGGGCAGTTCTTC.

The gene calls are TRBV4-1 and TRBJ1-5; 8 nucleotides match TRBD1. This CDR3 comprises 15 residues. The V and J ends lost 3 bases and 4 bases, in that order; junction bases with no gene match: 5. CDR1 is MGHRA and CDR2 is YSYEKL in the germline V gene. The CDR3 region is CASSQAGQGNQPQHF. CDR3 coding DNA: TGCGCCAGCAGCCAGGCCGGACAGGGTAATCAGCCCCAGCATTTT.

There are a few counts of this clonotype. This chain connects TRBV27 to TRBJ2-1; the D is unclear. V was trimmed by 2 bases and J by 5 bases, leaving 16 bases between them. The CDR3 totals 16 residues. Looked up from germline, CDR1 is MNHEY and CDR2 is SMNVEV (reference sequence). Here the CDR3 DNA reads TGTGCCAGCAGTTTACTCTCCTCCAGACTTAACAATGAGCAGTTCTTC. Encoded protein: CASSLLSSRLNNEQFF.

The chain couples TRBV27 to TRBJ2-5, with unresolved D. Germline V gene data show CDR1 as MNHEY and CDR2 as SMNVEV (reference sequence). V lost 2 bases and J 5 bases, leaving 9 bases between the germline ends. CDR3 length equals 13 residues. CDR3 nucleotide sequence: TGTGCCAGCAGTTTAGCGGATTACGAGACCCAGTACTTC. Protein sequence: CASSLADYETQYF.

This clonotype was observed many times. This CDR3 is CAISESLGTGGMNTEAFF. The CDR3 region has the DNA TGTGCCATCAGTGAGTCCTTAGGGACAGGGGGTATGAACACTGAAGCTTTCTTT. V is TRBV10-3 and J is TRBJ1-1, with TRBD1 matching 11 bases. With 0 bases clipped from V and 0 bases from J, the junction kept 6 bases outside the gene matches. This CDR3 is 18 amino acids long. The germline CDR1 and CDR2 sequences are ENHRY and SYGVKD.

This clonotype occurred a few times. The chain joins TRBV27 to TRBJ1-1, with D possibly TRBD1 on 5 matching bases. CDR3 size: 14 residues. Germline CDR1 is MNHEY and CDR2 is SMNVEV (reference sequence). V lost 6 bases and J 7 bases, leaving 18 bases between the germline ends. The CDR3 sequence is CASRPLAARVEAFF. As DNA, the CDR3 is TGTGCCAGCAGACCCCTAGCGGCCAGGGTTGAAGCTTTCTTT.

The CDR3 DNA sequence: TGTGCCAGCAGTGAGGACATCCACGAGCAGTACTTC. It is translated as CASSEDIHEQYF. This sequence joins TRBV12-3 or TRBV12-4 and TRBJ2-7; tentatively, D is TRBD1 (5 bases). The CDR3 extends over 12 amino acids. V gave up 5 bases and J gave up 5 bases, with 10 bases separating them.

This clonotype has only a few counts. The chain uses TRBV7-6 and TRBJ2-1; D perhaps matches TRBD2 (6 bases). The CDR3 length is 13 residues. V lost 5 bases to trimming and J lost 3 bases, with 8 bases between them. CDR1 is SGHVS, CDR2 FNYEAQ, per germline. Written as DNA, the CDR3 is TGTGCCAGCAGCCGGGGGATCTACAATGAGCAGTTCTTC. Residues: CASSRGIYNEQFF.